Only one count was recorded for the clone carrying this TCR beta chain. V lost 4 bases to trimming and J lost 7 bases; unmatched junction nucleotides: 8. Per the germline V gene, CDR1 is LNHDA and CDR2 is SQIVND (reference sequence). CDR3 size: 14 residues. This sample is part of a study of blood T cell repertoires in COVID-19. Whole-study context: Researchers got acute and convalescent COVID-19 samples from the United States, Italy and Spain.

The authors' processing: Amplification of reference gene primers provided the estimated nucleated cell counts. Data came from immunoSEQ multiplex PCR; TCRdb stores just in-frame clones and leaves some out. The DNA was the basis for D and trimming; V, J and clone size are from that table. The sample includes some 65,000 clones, about 88% of them seen just once. V is TRBV19 and J is TRBJ1-1; 8 bases are shared with TRBD1. Sequencing input: peripheral blood. This clonotype was sampled from a man aged 60 to 69 with acute or convalescent COVID-19. Here the CDR3 DNA reads TGTGCCAGTAGTACGGACAGGGCCGTTGGTGAAGCTTTCTTT. As protein: CASSTDRAVGEAFF.